This entry features one T cell receptor beta chain sequence. Through template switching, a universal primer site was introduced, and the cDNA contained unique molecular identifiers. TCRdb re-called the 5' RACE reads with MiXCR, one entry per CDR3 protein. This table has 400,000 to 550,000 distinct CDR3 sequences, about 20% appearing once. The CDR3 length is 15 residues. Germline CDR1 is SGHTA and CDR2 is FQGNSA. V was pared by 3 bases and J by 2 bases, with 10 bases between. This sample was included in a study of identical twins. The data were also submitted as part of a second study, on T cells expressing NK-cell markers.

Sequences were obtained from CD4+ T cells sorted from blood. The chain is built from TRBV7-2 and TRBJ2-2; D possibly corresponds to TRBD2 (6 bases). The source is a woman younger than 30 in good health. The DNA of the CDR3 is TGTGCCAGCAGCTTGAGGGAGGCTAACACCGGGGAGCTGTTTTTT. Amino acids: CASSLREANTGELFF.